A single sample is the source of the 11 T cell receptor beta chains below, sequenced in a study of blood T cell repertoires in COVID-19 (dated by TCRdb to 2020 to 2022). Libraries were built with the immunoSEQ multiplex PCR assay. TCRdb obtained this table from immuneACCESS and retained in-frame rearrangements with V and J assigned. These tables miss some clones; where compared with another copy, unresolved V genes account for less than half of the shortfall, and the remainder is unexplained. The sample includes 87,000 or so clones, with around nine tenths observed a single time. The ten largest make up roughly 5.1% of the sample. The sample taken for sequencing was peripheral blood. Source of these receptors: a man aged 40-50 years with acute or convalescent COVID-19.

The CDR3 DNA is TGTGCCACCAGCAGAGCCAGCGGGGGACAAGATACGCAGTATTTT. Translated, it gives CATSRASGGQDTQYF. The chain uses TRBV15 and TRBJ2-3, with TRBD2 matching 8 bases. The CDR3 is 15 residues long. CDR1 is LNHNV and CDR2 is YYDKDF in the germline V gene (reference sequence). Trimming removed 1 base from V and 5 bases from J; junction bases left unmatched: 5.

V usage is TRBV19 and J usage is TRBJ2-7; no firm D call. CDR3 length: 14 residues. Germline-derived CDR1 and CDR2 are LNHDA and SQIVND (reference sequence). V was clipped by 0 bases and J by 0 bases, with 6 bases between them. The CDR3: CASSIDASSYEQYF. The DNA for the CDR3 is TGTGCCAGTAGTATAGACGCGAGCTCCTACGAGCAGTACTTC.

The V call is TRBV19, the J call TRBJ1-1; a weak D match, TRBD1 (6 bases). The V and J ends lost 4 bases and 1 base respectively, with 13 bases between them. CDR1 and CDR2 (germline): LNHDA, SQIVND (reference sequence). The CDR3 is 15 residues long. CDR3 sequence: CASSKTGTSNTEAFF. Written as DNA, the CDR3 is TGTGCCAGTAGTAAAACCGGGACATCGAACACTGAAGCTTTCTTT.

CDR3 protein: CASSQDYRRQGLGNTIYF. In DNA, the CDR3 is TGCGCCAGCAGCCAAGACTACCGAAGACAGGGTTTGGGAAACACCATATATTTT. This rearrangement joins TRBV4-1 to TRBJ1-3; TRBD1 agrees at 7 bases. V lost 0 bases and J lost 4; bases outside the gene matches: 12. This CDR3 comprises 18 residues. Germline CDR1 and CDR2: MGHRA and YSYEKL.

V usage is TRBV7-2 and J usage is TRBJ1-1; no reliable D call. Germline loops: CDR1 SGHTA, CDR2 FQGNSA. The length of the CDR3 is 13 residues. V was clipped by 1 base and J by 4 bases, with 7 bases between them. CDR3 in DNA: TGTGCCAGCAGCTTAGAGCCGGTCACTGAAGCTTTCTTT. The encoded protein is CASSLEPVTEAFF.

The rearrangement joins TRBV30 to TRBJ2-1, with 15 nucleotides matching TRBD2. This CDR3 contains 19 residues. In germline, CDR1 is GTSNPN, CDR2 SVGIG (reference sequence). With 3 bases clipped from V and 6 bases from J, the junction kept 15 bases outside the gene matches. CDR3 nucleotides: TGTGCCTGGAGCCATCCTAAACCGGGACTAGCGGGGGGACTCAATGAGCAGTTCTTC. Its protein is CAWSHPKPGLAGGLNEQFF.

This chain joins TRBV11-3 and TRBJ2-7; the match to TRBD2 covers 7 bases. V dropped 6 bases and J dropped 7; count of bases not matched to a gene: 12. CDR3 length: 14 amino acids. The germline gives CDR1 SGHNT, CDR2 YENEEA. The DNA for the CDR3 is TGTGCCAGCAGTCCTAATGAAGGGAGGGGAGAGCAGTACTTC. Translated: CASSPNEGRGEQYF.

This rearrangement joins TRBV25-1 to TRBJ2-3; possible D gene TRBD2, 5 bases. Germline lookup yields CDR1 MGHDK and CDR2 SYGVNS. The V end lost 8 bases, the J end lost 0 bases, and 9 bases lay between the germline ends. There are 13 residues in the CDR3. CDR3 bases: TGTGCCAGCTCACGGGAAAGCACAGATACGCAGTATTTT. Its protein is CASSRESTDTQYF.

This clone was counted at least ten times. The same CDR3 also results from other DNA sequences found in this sample. The V and J genes are TRBV30 and TRBJ2-3; possibly TRBD2 for D (5 bases). With 5 bases removed from V and 6 bases from J, the gap between germline ends came to 6 bases. This CDR3 is built from 10 residues. In germline, CDR1 is GTSNPN, CDR2 SVGIG (reference sequence). For the CDR3, the DNA is TGTGCCTGGGGACTGGATACGCAGTATTTT. This gives the protein CAWGLDTQYF.

This clone was seen only once. The J gene is TRBJ1-2, the V gene TRBV30; 7 bases line up with TRBD1. The germline V gene encodes CDR1 GTSNPN and CDR2 SVGIG (reference sequence). The CDR3 is made up of 15 amino acids. After removal of 1 base from V and 4 bases from J, the junction contained 9 bases not matched to a gene. CDR3: CAWSAGQDGSYGYTF. The CDR3 DNA is TGTGCCTGGAGTGCCGGACAGGACGGTAGCTATGGCTACACCTTC.

The chain recombines TRBV14 with TRBJ2-3, with 9 bases fitting TRBD2. This CDR3 comprises 14 residues. Germline assignment: CDR1 SGHDN and CDR2 FVKESK. Trimming cost V 4 bases and J 4 bases; bases outside gene matches: 3. The CDR3 sequence: CASSRLAGPDTQYF. The CDR3 DNA follows: TGTGCCAGCAGCCGTCTAGCGGGACCAGATACGCAGTATTTT.